The T cell receptor (beta chain) under discussion was sequenced for a study of shared clonotypes between healthy human individuals. Sequenced by immunoSEQ multiplex PCR; TCRdb stores in-frame clones only, minus some. The sample lists 520,000 or so clones, about four fifths occurring once. Per germline, CDR1 GTSNPN and CDR2 SVGIG (reference sequence). Trimming stripped 0 bases from V and 2 bases from J, with 8 bases between. The CDR3 spans 13 residues. A word on this clone: Other DNA sequences in this sample translate to the same CDR3.

Specimen: PBMCs. The chain carries TRBV30 and TRBJ2-7; the D gene is possibly TRBD1 (5 bases). The sequence was collected from a woman in her thirties or forties in good health. Some clones in this sample may be carry-over from other donors' samples. The CDR3 sequence: CAWSVTGAYEQYF. The CDR3, as DNA: TGTGCCTGGAGTGTAACAGGTGCCTACGAGCAGTACTTC. The full variable domain, with the rest looked up from reference TRBV30 and TRBJ2-7, is SQTIHQWPATLVQPVGSPLSLECTVEGTSNPNLYWYRQAAGRGLQLLFYSVGIGQISSEVPQNLSASRPQDRQFILSSKKLLLSDSGFYLCAWSVTGAYEQYFGPGTRLTVT.